This T cell receptor (beta chain) was identified during a study of T cells after yellow fever vaccination. UMIs were added to TCR cDNA along with a universal primer site when it was made by 5'RACE template switching. TCRdb re-derived calls from the 5' RACE reads in MiXCR, one entry per CDR3 protein. The sample contains some 550,000 distinct CDR3 sequences, about 19% of which appear only once. The table lists this clonotype with a few counts. Its specificity is not known. Study-wide results and caveats: Primary-vaccination clones mostly resurfaced post-booster (roughly 97% CD4, roughly 90% CD8). There was a possibility that FACS-sorted repertoires contained abundant clonotypes contaminating from the bulk population.

This TCR derives from a man aged 25 to 45 who received the YFV17D yellow fever vaccine. This specimen consisted of PBMCs, obtained 15 days after the yellow fever booster vaccination.

CDR3 sequence reads: CSARESAFPYNEQFF. For the CDR3, the DNA is TGCAGTGCTAGGGAATCAGCGTTCCCCTACAATGAGCAGTTCTTC. The chain couples TRBV20-1 to TRBJ2-1; no firm D call. Germline CDR1 is DFQATT and CDR2 is SNEGSKA (reference sequence). V lost 3 bases and J 2 bases, leaving 14 bases between the germline ends. The CDR3 runs to 15 residues.